These T cell receptor beta chains were read from a single sample in a study of technical replicates of blood from four donors. The assay was immunoSEQ multiplex PCR, and TCRdb's table has in-frame clones only and misses some. The sample holds some 60,000 clones, about 86% seen once. Sequencing used PBMCs. Receptors originate from a human donor in good health. Some clones in this sample may be carry-over from other donors' samples. The CDR3 runs from the conserved cysteine through the conserved F or W. The order of the fields is D gene, clone size, V gene, J gene, CDR3 DNA, CDR3 protein. D genes are given only for firm matches. Some rows mark clone size as missing; the rest say once, few, many or name a class of expanded clone.

.	.	TRBV30	TRBJ2-2	TGTGCCTGTGAGGGGAACACCGGGGAGCTGTTTTTT	CACEGNTGELFF
TRBD2	.	TRBV5-1	TRBJ2-5	TGCGCCAGCAGCTTCGGGACTAGCGGGGGGGCAGAGACCCAGTACTTC	CASSFGTSGGAETQYF
.	.	TRBV7-9	TRBJ2-3	TGTGCCAGCAGGGAAGGAGCGGACACAGATACGCAGTATTTT	CASREGADTDTQYF
TRBD2	.	TRBV4-2	TRBJ2-1	TGTGCCAGCAGCCGAAATCTGCGGGAGAGCTCCTACAATGAGCAGTTCTTC	CASSRNLRESSYNEQFF
.	once	TRBV19	TRBJ2-7	TGTGCCAGTAGTCAAAGAGGGGAGCAGTACTTC	CASSQRGEQYF
.	once	TRBV5-4	TRBJ2-4	TGTGCCAGCAGTACTCTAGCCAAAAACATTCAGTACTTC	CASSTLAKNIQYF
.	once	TRBV19	TRBJ2-1	TGTGCCAGTAGCCTCGGACTGAGCTCCTACAATGAGCAGTTCTTC	CASSLGLSSYNEQFF
.	.	TRBV30	TRBJ1-2	TGTGCCTGGAATCTTAACTATGGCTACACCTTC	CAWNLNYGYTF
TRBD2	.	TRBV9	TRBJ2-2	TGTGCCAGCAGCGCCCGGACTAGCGGGACTACGGGGGGGACCGGGGAGCTGTTTTTT	CASSARTSGTTGGTGELFF
.	.	TRBV7-9	TRBJ1-4	TGTGCCAGCAGCTTGGACAGCCTACCAAATGAAAAACTGTTTTTT	CASSLDSLPNEKLFF
.	.	TRBV29-1	TRBJ2-3	TGCAGTGCCCCGACTACCACAGATACGCAGTATTTT	CSAPTTTDTQYF
TRBD2	.	TRBV30	TRBJ2-2	TGTGCCTGGAGAACCTACCCCTCCCTAGCGGCCACCGGGGAGCTGTTTTTT	CAWRTYPSLAATGELFF
.	few	TRBV7-2	TRBJ2-7	TGTGCCAGCAGCAAAGACTTCACCTACGAGCAGTACTTC	CASSKDFTYEQYF
.	.	TRBV6-6	TRBJ1-3	TGTGCCAGCAGTTATGCGGGGACTGGAAACACCATATATTTT	CASSYAGTGNTIYF
.	.	TRBV7-3	TRBJ2-1	TGTGCCAGCAGCTTAGGATTAACAGCCTCCTACAATGAGCAGTTCTTC	CASSLGLTASYNEQFF
.	.	TRBV7-9	TRBJ2-5	TGTGCCAGCAGCTTAGGACAGCAAGAGACCCAGTACTTC	CASSLGQQETQYF
.	.	TRBV7-2	TRBJ2-6	TGTGCCAGCAGCTTCTACAGGGCTCCTGGGGCCAACGTCCTGACTTTC	CASSFYRAPGANVLTF
.	.	TRBV6-5	TRBJ1-5	TGTGCCAGCCTCCCCAGGGCCTATAGCAATCAGCCCCAGCATTTT	CASLPRAYSNQPQHF
.	.	TRBV19	TRBJ1-2	TGTGCCAGTAGTATACAAGGGGCTCCTATCTATGGCTACACCTTC	CASSIQGAPIYGYTF
TRBD1	few	TRBV4-2	TRBJ2-7	TGTGCCAGCAGCCCACAGGGGTCCTACGAGCAGTACTTC	CASSPQGSYEQYF
.	.	TRBV6-5	TRBJ2-2	TGTGCCAGCAGTCACCGGACAGCTCTAAGGGAGCTGTTTTTT	CASSHRTALRELFF
TRBD1	.	TRBV2	TRBJ1-2	TGTGCCAGCAGAGGATCGGACAGGGGGCATGGCTACACCTTC	CASRGSDRGHGYTF
TRBD2	.	TRBV5-1	TRBJ2-1	TGCGCCAGCAGCCCGAGCGGGGCCTACAATGAGCAGTTCTTC	CASSPSGAYNEQFF
.	.	TRBV4-3	TRBJ1-2	TGCGCCAGCAGCCAAGATAAACGGACAGAGAGCTATGGCTACACCTTC	CASSQDKRTESYGYTF
.	.	TRBV7-9	TRBJ2-5	TGTGCCAGCAGCTTAGGTGGCGGGATGGGTGAGACCCAGTACTTC	CASSLGGGMGETQYF
.	.	TRBV2	TRBJ1-1	TGTGCCAGCAGCCCCATGACTGAAGCTTTCTTT	CASSPMTEAFF
TRBD2	.	TRBV5-4	TRBJ2-7	TGTGCCAGCAGCGGATTCGGGACTAGCGGGAGCCTTTACGAGCAGTACTTC	CASSGFGTSGSLYEQYF
.	.	TRBV4-3	TRBJ2-7	TGCGCCAGCAGCCAAGGGCAGGGGAATGCCTACGAGCAGTACTTC	CASSQGQGNAYEQYF
.	once	TRBV6-1	TRBJ2-7	TGTGCCAGCACCAAGGACATCGGCTCCTACGAGCAGTACTTC	CASTKDIGSYEQYF
.	once	TRBV13	TRBJ1-2	TGTGCCAGCAGCGCGGGTAAGACCTATGGCTACACCTTC	CASSAGKTYGYTF
.	few	TRBV7-3	TRBJ1-1	TGTGCCAGCAGCTTAAGGACAGCGAGGAACACTGAAGCTTTCTTT	CASSLRTARNTEAFF
.	.	TRBV2	TRBJ1-6	TGTGCCAGCAGTACCAATTCAGGAGGGGATGGGTCACCCCTCCACTTT	CASSTNSGGDGSPLHF
TRBD2	.	TRBV4-3	TRBJ2-1	TGCGCCAGCAGCCAAGATTGGGGGCGGGGGGGCAGCAATGAGCAGTTCTTC	CASSQDWGRGGSNEQFF
TRBD2	.	TRBV6-1	TRBJ2-5	TGTGCCAGCAGTGATTGGGAGGGAGGTGGGGAGACCCAGTACTTC	CASSDWEGGGETQYF
TRBD1	.	TRBV5-4	TRBJ1-2	TGTGCCAGCACCCCGGACAGGGTCTATGGCTACACCTTC	CASTPDRVYGYTF
.	.	TRBV9	TRBJ2-5	TGTGCCAGCAGCGTAGATCTCCACCGGGAGACCCAGTACTTC	CASSVDLHRETQYF
.	.	TRBV4-3	TRBJ2-7	TGCGCCAGCAGCCATACCTTAGGGGGCGAGCAGTACTTC	CASSHTLGGEQYF
TRBD1	.	TRBV15	TRBJ2-7	TGTGCCACCAGCAGCTACCGGGACAGGTTGCCCTACGAGCAGTACTTC	CATSSYRDRLPYEQYF
.	few	TRBV6-5	TRBJ1-1	TGTGCCAGCAGCCTCCGAGGAGGTGAAGCTTTCTTT	CASSLRGGEAFF
.	.	TRBV11-2	TRBJ2-7	TGTGCCAGCAGCTCCGCACTTGCGGGGCTCGAGCAGTACTTC	CASSSALAGLEQYF
.	.	TRBV6-1	TRBJ2-7	TGTGCCAGCAGTGAACCAATGGGGGGTAGGGAGCAGTACTTC	CASSEPMGGREQYF
.	.	TRBV5-1	TRBJ2-3	TGCGCCAGCAGCCGTGGCGGGACTAGCACAGATACGCAGTATTTT	CASSRGGTSTDTQYF
.	.	TRBV4-2	TRBJ2-7	TGTGCCAGCAGCCAAGGAGGAGCTGGGTCTAGCCACTCCTACGAGCAGTACTTC	CASSQGGAGSSHSYEQYF
.	.	TRBV19	TRBJ1-1	TGTGCCAGTAGTTCAGGGCAGATGAACACTGAAGCTTTCTTT	CASSSGQMNTEAFF
.	.	TRBV27	TRBJ2-2	TGTGCCAGCAGTTGGGAGACCGGGGAGCTGTTTTTT	CASSWETGELFF
.	.	TRBV11-1	TRBJ2-7	TGTGCCAGCAGCCCCCAAGGACTGGGAACCTACGAGCAGTACTTC	CASSPQGLGTYEQYF
.	once	TRBV19	TRBJ1-5	TGTGCCAGTAGTATAGATTTAAATACCCAGCATTTT	CASSIDLNTQHF
TRBD1	.	TRBV7-9	TRBJ1-4	TGTGCCAGCAGCTCAGGGACAGTTAATGAAAAACTGTTTTTT	CASSSGTVNEKLFF
TRBD1	.	TRBV27	TRBJ2-7	TGTGCCAGCAGTCCGGGACAGGGGAGGTCGGCCGAGCAGTACTTC	CASSPGQGRSAEQYF
.	.	TRBV10-2	TRBJ1-1	TGCGCCAGCAGTGGCGGCAGGGGAGGGGAAGGCACTGAAGCTTTCTTT	CASSGGRGGEGTEAFF
.	.	TRBV18	TRBJ2-7	TGTGCCAGCTCACCCACCGGGGTCTCCTACGAGCAGTACTTC	CASSPTGVSYEQYF
TRBD1	.	TRBV5-1	TRBJ2-6	TGCGCCACCCAAGGGGGCACTGGGGCCAACGTCCTGACTTTC	CATQGGTGANVLTF
TRBD1	.	TRBV11-3	TRBJ2-7	TGTGCCAGCAGTCCCGGGACAGACGAGCAGTACTTC	CASSPGTDEQYF
TRBD2	.	TRBV4-3	TRBJ2-5	TGCGCCAGCAGCCCTAAAGGGGGCGGACTAGCGGGTGGGGGGACCCAGTACTTC	CASSPKGGGLAGGGTQYF
.	.	TRBV28	TRBJ2-7	TGTGCCAGCAGTCTCGGGGTATCTCCATACGAGCAGTACTTC	CASSLGVSPYEQYF